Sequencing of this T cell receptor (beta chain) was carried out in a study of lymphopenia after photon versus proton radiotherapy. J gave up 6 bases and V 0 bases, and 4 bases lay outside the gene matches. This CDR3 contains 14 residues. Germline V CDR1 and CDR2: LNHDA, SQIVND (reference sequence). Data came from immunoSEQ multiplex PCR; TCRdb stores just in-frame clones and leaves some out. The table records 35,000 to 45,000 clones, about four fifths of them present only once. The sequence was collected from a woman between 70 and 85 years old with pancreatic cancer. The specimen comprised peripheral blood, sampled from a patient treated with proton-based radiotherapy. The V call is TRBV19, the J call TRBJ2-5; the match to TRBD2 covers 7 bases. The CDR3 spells CASSIEGGTQTQYF. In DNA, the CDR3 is TGTGCCAGTAGTATAGAGGGAGGGACTCAGACCCAGTACTTC.